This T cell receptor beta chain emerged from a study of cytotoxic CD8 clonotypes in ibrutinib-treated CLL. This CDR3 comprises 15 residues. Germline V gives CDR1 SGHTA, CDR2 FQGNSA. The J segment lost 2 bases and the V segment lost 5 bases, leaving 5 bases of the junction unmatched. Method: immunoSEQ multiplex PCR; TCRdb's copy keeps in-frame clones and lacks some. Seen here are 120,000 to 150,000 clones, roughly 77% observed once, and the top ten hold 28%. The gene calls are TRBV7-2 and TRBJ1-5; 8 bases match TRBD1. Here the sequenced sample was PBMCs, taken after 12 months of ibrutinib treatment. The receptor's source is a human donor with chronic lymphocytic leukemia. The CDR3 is CASSQTGARNQPQHF. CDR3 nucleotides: TGTGCCAGCAGCCAGACAGGGGCCCGCAATCAGCCCCAGCATTTT.